This T cell receptor beta chain was sequenced in a study of cytomegalovirus exposure and HLA in healthy donors. Germline CDR1 reads MNHEY; CDR2 reads SMNVEV (reference sequence). Trimming removed 8 bases at V and 11 bases at J, with 16 bases between. This CDR3 has 12 amino acids. Primers for the PCR totalled 60 Vbeta and 13 Jbeta. TCRdb's copy holds only in-frame clones and misses some; the assay was immunoSEQ multiplex PCR. The sample contains about 160,000 clones, more than 65% of which appear only once. The chain couples TRBV27 to TRBJ1-5; D might be TRBD1 (5 bases). The sequence came from a woman in her fifties or sixties in good health and CMV-seronegative. Sequencing was performed on PBMCs. CDR3 in amino acids: CASASPGGAQHF. CDR3 coding DNA: TGTGCCAGCGCTTCCCCCGGGGGGGCCCAGCATTTT.